This T cell receptor (beta chain) was recovered during a study of shared clonotypes between healthy human individuals. The study's findings and limits: The four-donor shared clonotypes exceeded non-shared clonotypes in generation probability, with non-shared ones scoring lower.

V dropped 6 bases and J dropped 5 bases, with 17 bases sitting between them. The CDR3 extends over 15 amino acids. The V gene's germline CDR1 is MNHNY and CDR2 SVGAGI (reference sequence). DNA at about 200 ng, around 30,000 T cell genomes, went into sorted-subset replicate PCRs. Sequencing was performed with immunoSEQ multiplex PCR; in TCRdb, only in-frame clones are kept and a portion is missing. The table records approximately 1.1 million clones, 75% to 85% of them present only once. Note on this clone: Its antigen is unknown.

The specimen sequenced was memory CD4+ T cells from PBMCs. Documented subset: CD45RA-negative fraction. The receptor's source is a young man in good health. Some clones in this sample may be carry-over from other donors' samples. This chain uses TRBV6-6 with TRBJ2-1; possibly TRBD2 for D (5 bases). The DNA for the CDR3 is TGTGCCAGCAGAGCCGGACTCCAACTTAACAATGAGCAGTTCTTC. Translated: CASRAGLQLNNEQFF.